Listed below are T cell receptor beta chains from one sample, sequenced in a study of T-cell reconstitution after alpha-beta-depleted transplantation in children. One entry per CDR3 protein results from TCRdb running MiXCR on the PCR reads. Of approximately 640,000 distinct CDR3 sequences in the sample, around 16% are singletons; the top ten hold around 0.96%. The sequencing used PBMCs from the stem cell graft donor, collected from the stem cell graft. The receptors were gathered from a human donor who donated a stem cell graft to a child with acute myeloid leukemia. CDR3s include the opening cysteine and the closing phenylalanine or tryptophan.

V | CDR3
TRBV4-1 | CASSREAAGTSGQPQHF
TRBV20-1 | CSAISDRGRGYTF
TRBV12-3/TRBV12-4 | CASTIGDSTDTQYF
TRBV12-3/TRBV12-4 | CASSFARDYGYTF
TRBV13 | CASTSSRGWDITGGRTNQPQHF
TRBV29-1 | CSAAGTGTSYEQYF
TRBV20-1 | CSASQTGSDSPLHF
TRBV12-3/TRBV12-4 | CASTLAGDHNEQFF
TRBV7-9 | CASSHSGGPYNEQFF
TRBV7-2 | CASSLEGGTGEQYF
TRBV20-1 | CSASDRGQVSPLHF
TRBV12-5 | CASGYSPGLQGAGELFF
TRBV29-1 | CSVVRTGRSYEQYF
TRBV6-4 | CASSPGTGGGELFF
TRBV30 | CACTPQSPYSYNEQFF
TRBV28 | CASSLYAGLQETQYF
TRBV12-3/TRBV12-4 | CATSLGIQPQETQYF
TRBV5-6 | CASSLFASSTEAFF
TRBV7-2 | CASSLVMGPQHF
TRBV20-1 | CSAQSSGSGYTF
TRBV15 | CATSSLEGKRTQYF
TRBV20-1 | CSATPDLRGAKNIQYF
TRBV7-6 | CASSLERGQAGELFF
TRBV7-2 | CASSLRDSSNQPQHF
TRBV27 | CASSAGTGFAYEQYF
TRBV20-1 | CSARRGDRKLFF
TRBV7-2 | CASSPLRTGAGYTF
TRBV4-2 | CASSQARDKLDYGYTF
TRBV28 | CASRSSPQNRGQFF
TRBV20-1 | CSARDRDRESTDTQYF
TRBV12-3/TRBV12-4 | CASTKGSGANVLTF
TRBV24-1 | CATSPTDNPGGHGYTF
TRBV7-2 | CASSFAQGVYEQYF
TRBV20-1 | CSAGPGGLDTQYF
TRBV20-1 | CSARDQYGQQGDTGELFF
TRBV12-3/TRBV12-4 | CASRVGDSGTDTQYF
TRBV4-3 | CASSQDLTGRQPQHF
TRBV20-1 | CSASNQGYEKLFF
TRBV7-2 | CASSQGSTTEAFF
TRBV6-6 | CASSRDRGHEQYF
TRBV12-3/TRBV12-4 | CASSLPGQGGYTF
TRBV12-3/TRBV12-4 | CASSFGGRGGRSPLHF
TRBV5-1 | CASNPGTEETQYF